The TCR beta chain described here comes from a study of blood T cell repertoires in COVID-19. Study-level background: Samples taken during acute and convalescent COVID-19 were collected in the United States, Italy and Spain.

The protocol was immunoSEQ multiplex PCR, while the TCRdb copy is restricted to in-frame clones and leaves out a portion. Here the sample spans approximately 180,000 clones, roughly 85% being singletons. This clone was observed a few times. Germline V gene sequence: CDR1 SGHTA, CDR2 FQGNSA. The CDR3 spans 15 residues. Trimming left V 0 bases short and J 2 bases short, with 10 bases between. Sequences were obtained from peripheral blood. The chain is built from TRBV7-2 and TRBJ1-2; unclear D gene. The clonotype was recovered from a man in his fifties or sixties with acute or convalescent COVID-19. The CDR3 spells CASSLARGGNYGYTF. The CDR3 region has the DNA TGTGCCAGCAGCTTAGCCCGGGGAGGCAACTATGGCTACACCTTC.